This TCR beta chain is from a study of T cell changes during pregnancy in multiple sclerosis. Trimming left V 6 bases short and J 7 bases short, with 15 bases between. The germline V gene encodes CDR1 MNHEY and CDR2 SMNVEV (reference sequence). The CDR3 covers 14 residues. Clones were sequenced by immunoSEQ multiplex PCR, and TCRdb holds only the in-frame ones, with some missing. The profile shows about 92,000 clones, almost 95% of them singletons. The sample was peripheral blood, taken in the third trimester of pregnancy. This chain uses TRBV27 with TRBJ2-2; possibly TRBD1 for D (6 bases). This TCR was sampled from a female donor with multiple sclerosis, enrolled in a pregnancy study. DNA for the CDR3: TGTGCCAGCAGGCCAGGGGCCCTCGGCGGGGAGCTGTTTTTT. It codes for CASRPGALGGELFF.